These T cell receptor beta chains were read from a single sample in a study of a mutant IDH1 vaccine in newly diagnosed glioma. These receptors' targets are unknown. This table comes from immunoSEQ multiplex PCR, and its TCRdb copy is limited to in-frame clones, with some not included. The sample records fewer than 70,000 clones, over 80% being singletons. The source material was PBMCs, sampled from a glioma patient whose treatment included an IDH1 peptide vaccine. The receptors come from a woman aged 40 to 50 with glioma. The CDR3 runs from the conserved cysteine through the conserved F or W. The D gene is left open where the match is weak. A row's size may be missing; if present it is once, few, many or a size class.

d_gene	abundance	v_gene	j_gene	CDR3aa	CDR3nt
TRBD1	.	TRBV7-9	TRBJ1-4	CASSIDPGQGIEKLFF	TGTGCCAGCAGCATAGACCCGGGACAGGGGATTGAAAAACTGTTTTTT
TRBD2	.	TRBV5-1	TRBJ2-7	CASSGTSGSYEQYF	TGCGCCAGCAGCGGGACTAGCGGCTCCTACGAGCAGTACTTC
.	.	TRBV27	TRBJ2-1	CASSLSGHFNEQFF	TGTGCCAGCAGTTTATCGGGACACTTCAATGAGCAGTTCTTC
.	.	TRBV13	TRBJ1-1	CASRIFQGTNTEAFF	TGTGCCAGCAGGATCTTCCAGGGGACCAACACTGAAGCTTTCTTT
.	.	TRBV5-1	TRBJ1-4	CASSPEGFATNEKLFF	TGCGCCAGCAGCCCCGAAGGGTTTGCAACTAATGAAAAACTGTTTTTT
.	.	TRBV4-2	TRBJ2-5	CASSQDNQVQETQYF	TGTGCCAGCAGCCAAGATAACCAAGTCCAAGAGACCCAGTACTTC
.	.	TRBV4-2	TRBJ2-2	CASSQDGVAGELFF	TGTGCCAGCAGCCAAGATGGGGTGGCCGGGGAGCTGTTTTTT
.	once	TRBV9	TRBJ1-1	CASSVAIGGRRHGNTEAFF	TGTGCCAGCAGCGTTGCCATTGGGGGTCGCAGGCACGGGAACACTGAAGCTTTCTTT
TRBD2	.	TRBV27	TRBJ2-4	CASSLTPLAGFKNIQYF	TGTGCCAGCAGCCTAACGCCACTAGCGGGCTTTAAAAACATTCAGTACTTC
TRBD1	.	TRBV29-1	TRBJ1-1	CSGDRVTEAFF	TGCAGCGGTGACAGGGTAACTGAAGCTTTCTTT
.	.	TRBV6-5	TRBJ1-1	CASSQLGGPEAFF	TGTGCCAGCAGTCAATTAGGGGGACCTGAAGCTTTCTTT
.	.	TRBV6-5	TRBJ1-3	CASREGYGENTIYF	TGTGCCAGCAGGGAGGGATACGGTGAAAACACCATATATTTT
.	.	TRBV6-5	TRBJ1-5	CASSKGRYSNQPQHF	TGTGCCAGCAGTAAGGGACGTTATAGCAATCAGCCCCAGCATTTT
.	.	TRBV6-5	TRBJ2-7	CASSYGQGLYEQYF	TGTGCCAGCAGTTACGGGCAGGGCCTCTACGAGCAGTACTTC
.	.	TRBV15	TRBJ1-5	CATSRAPGDANQPQHF	TGTGCCACCAGCAGAGCTCCGGGAGACGCAAATCAGCCCCAGCATTTT
TRBD1	.	TRBV14	TRBJ2-7	CASSIRTGRINEQYF	TGTGCCAGCAGCATCCGGACAGGGAGAATCAACGAGCAGTACTTC